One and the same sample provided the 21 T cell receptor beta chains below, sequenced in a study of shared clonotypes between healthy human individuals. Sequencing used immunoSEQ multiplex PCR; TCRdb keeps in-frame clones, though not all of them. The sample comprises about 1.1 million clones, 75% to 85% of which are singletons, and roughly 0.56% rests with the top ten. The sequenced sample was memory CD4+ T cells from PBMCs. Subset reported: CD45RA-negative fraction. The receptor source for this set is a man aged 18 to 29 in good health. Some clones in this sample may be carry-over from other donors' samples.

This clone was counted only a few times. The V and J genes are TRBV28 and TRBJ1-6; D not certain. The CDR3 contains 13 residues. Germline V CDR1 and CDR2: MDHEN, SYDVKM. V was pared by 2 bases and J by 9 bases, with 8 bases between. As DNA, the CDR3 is TGTGCCAGCAGTTTACCCCCTTCTTCACCCCTCCACTTT. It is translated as CASSLPPSSPLHF.

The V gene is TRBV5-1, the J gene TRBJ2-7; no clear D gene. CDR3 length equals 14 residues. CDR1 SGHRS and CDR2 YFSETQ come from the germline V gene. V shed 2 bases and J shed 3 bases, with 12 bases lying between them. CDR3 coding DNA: TGCGCCAGCAGCTTAGGGATTGGGATCTACGAGCAGTACTTC. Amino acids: CASSLGIGIYEQYF.

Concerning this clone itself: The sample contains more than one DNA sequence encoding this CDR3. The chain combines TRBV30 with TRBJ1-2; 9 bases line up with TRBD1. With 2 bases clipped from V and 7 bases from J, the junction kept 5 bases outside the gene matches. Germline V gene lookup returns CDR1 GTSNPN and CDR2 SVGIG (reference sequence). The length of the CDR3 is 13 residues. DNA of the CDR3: TGTGCCTGGAGTCTACAGGGGGCAAGTGGCTACACCTTC. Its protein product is CAWSLQGASGYTF.

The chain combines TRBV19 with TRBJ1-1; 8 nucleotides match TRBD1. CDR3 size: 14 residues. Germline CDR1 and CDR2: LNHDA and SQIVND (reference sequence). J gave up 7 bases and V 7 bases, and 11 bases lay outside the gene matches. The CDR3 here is CASKRTGQVYEAFF. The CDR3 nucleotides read TGTGCCAGTAAACGGACGGGACAGGTGTATGAAGCTTTCTTT. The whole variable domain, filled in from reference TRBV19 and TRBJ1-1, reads DGGITQSPKYLFRKEGQNVTLSCEQNLNHDAMYWYRQDPGQGLRLIYYSQIVNDFQKGDIAEGYSVSREKKESFPLTVTSAQKNPTAFYLCASKRTGQVYEAFFGQGTRLTVV.

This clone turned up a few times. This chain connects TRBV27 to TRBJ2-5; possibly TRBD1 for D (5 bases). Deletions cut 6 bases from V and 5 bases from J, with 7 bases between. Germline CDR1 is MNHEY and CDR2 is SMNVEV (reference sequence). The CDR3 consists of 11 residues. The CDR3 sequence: CASRNRETQYF. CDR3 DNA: TGTGCCAGCAGGAACAGGGAGACCCAGTACTTC.

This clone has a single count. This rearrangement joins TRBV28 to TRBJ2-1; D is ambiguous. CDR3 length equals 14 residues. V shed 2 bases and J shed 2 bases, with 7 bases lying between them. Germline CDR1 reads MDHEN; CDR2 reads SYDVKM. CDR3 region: CASSLIGAYNEQFF. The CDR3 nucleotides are TGTGCCAGCAGTTTAATAGGAGCCTACAATGAGCAGTTCTTC.

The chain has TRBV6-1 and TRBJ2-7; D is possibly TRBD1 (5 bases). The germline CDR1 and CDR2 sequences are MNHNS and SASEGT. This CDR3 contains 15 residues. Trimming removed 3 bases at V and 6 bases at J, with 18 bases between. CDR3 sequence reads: CASSDRQKIFAEQYF. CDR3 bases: TGTGCCAGCAGTGACCGACAGAAGATTTTTGCCGAGCAGTACTTC.

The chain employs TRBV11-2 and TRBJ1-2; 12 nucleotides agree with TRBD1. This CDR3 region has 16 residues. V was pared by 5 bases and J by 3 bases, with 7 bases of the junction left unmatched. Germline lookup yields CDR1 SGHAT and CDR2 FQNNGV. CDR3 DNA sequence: TGTGCCAGCAGCGTGGGCGGGACAGGGGGCTACTATGGCTACACCTTC. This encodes CASSVGGTGGYYGYTF.

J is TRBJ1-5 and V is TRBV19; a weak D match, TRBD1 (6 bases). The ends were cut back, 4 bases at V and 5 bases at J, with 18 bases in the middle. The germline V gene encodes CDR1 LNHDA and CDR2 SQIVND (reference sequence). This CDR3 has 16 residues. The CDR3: CASSTHNREGDQPQHF. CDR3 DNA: TGTGCCAGTAGTACGCACAACAGGGAAGGGGATCAGCCCCAGCATTTT.

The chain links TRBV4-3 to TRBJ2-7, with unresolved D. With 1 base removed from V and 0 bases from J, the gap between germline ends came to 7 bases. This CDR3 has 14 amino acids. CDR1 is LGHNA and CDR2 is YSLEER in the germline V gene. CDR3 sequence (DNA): TGCGCCAGCAGCCAAGTCGGCTACTCCTACGAGCAGTACTTC. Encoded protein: CASSQVGYSYEQYF.

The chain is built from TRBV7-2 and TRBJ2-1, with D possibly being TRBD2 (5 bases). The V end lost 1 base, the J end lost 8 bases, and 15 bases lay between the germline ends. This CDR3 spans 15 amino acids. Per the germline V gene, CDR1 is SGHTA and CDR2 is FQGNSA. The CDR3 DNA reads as TGTGCCAGCAGCTTAGAACTAGTTGTTAGCTATGAGCAGTTCTTC. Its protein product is CASSLELVVSYEQFF.

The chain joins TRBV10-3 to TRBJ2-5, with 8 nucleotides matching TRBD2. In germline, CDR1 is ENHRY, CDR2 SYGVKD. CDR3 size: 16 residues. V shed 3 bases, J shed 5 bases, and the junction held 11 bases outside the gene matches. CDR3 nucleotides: TGTGCCATCAGTGAAGCCGAAGGGACTAGGGGGGAGACCCAGTACTTC. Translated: CAISEAEGTRGETQYF.

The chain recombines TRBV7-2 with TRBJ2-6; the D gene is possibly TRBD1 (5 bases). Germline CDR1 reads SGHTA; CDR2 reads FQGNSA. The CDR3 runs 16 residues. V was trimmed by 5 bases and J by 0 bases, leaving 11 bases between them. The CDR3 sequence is CASSRHRTSGANVLTF. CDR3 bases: TGTGCCAGCAGCCGACACAGGACCTCTGGGGCCAACGTCCTGACTTTC.

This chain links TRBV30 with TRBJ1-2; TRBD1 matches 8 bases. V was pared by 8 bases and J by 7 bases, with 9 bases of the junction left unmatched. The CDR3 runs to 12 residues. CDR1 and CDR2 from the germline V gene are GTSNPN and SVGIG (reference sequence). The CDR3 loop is CARGTGGPGYTF. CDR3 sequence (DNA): TGTGCCCGCGGGACAGGAGGCCCTGGCTACACCTTC.

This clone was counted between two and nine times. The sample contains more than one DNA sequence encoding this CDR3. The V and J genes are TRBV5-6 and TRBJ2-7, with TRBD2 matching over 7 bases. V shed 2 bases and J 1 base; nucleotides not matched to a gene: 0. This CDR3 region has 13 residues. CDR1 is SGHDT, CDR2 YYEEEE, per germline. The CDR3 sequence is CASSLAGSYEQYF. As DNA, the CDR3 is TGTGCCAGCAGCTTAGCGGGGTCCTACGAGCAGTACTTC.

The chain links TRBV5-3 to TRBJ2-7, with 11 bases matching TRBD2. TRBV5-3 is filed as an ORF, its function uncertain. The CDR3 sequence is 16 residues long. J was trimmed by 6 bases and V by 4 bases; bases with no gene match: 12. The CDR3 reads CARSRLTSGSRGEQYF. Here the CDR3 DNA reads TGTGCCAGAAGCCGACTAACTAGCGGGAGTCGGGGCGAGCAGTACTTC.

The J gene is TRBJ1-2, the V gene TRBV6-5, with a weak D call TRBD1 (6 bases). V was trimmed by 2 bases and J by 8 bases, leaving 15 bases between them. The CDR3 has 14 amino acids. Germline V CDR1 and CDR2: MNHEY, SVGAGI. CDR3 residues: CASSYVRGKGGYTF. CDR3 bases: TGTGCCAGCAGTTACGTCAGGGGTAAGGGAGGCTACACCTTC.

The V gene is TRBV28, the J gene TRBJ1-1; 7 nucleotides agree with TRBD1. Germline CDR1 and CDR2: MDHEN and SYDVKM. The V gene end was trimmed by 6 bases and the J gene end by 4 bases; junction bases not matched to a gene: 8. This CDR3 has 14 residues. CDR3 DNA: TGTGCCAGCAGGCACAGGGGAAGGGGCACTGAAGCTTTCTTT. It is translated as CASRHRGRGTEAFF. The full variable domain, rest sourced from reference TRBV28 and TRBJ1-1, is DVKVTQSSRYLVKRTGEKVFLECVQDMDHENMFWYRQDPGLGLRLIYFSYDVKMKEKGDIPEGYSVSREKKERFSLILESASTNQTSMYLCASRHRGRGTEAFFGQGTRLTVV.

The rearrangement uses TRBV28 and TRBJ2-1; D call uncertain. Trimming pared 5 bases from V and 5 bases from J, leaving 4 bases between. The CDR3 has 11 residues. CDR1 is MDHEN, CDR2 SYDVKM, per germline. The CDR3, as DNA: TGTGCCAGCAGTACGAACAATGAGCAGTTCTTC. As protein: CASSTNNEQFF.

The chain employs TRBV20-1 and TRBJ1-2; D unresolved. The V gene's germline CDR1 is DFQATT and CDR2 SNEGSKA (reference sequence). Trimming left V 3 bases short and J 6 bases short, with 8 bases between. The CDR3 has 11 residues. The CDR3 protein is CSASSFDGYTF. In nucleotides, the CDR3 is TGCAGTGCTAGCAGCTTTGATGGCTACACCTTC.

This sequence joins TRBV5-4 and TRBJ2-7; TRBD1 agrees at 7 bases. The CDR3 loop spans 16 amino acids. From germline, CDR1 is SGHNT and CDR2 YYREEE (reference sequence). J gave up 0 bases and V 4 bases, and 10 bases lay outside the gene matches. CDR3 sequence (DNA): TGTGCCAGCAGCCGGAGCGGACAGGCCAACTCCTACGAGCAGTACTTC. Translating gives CASSRSGQANSYEQYF.